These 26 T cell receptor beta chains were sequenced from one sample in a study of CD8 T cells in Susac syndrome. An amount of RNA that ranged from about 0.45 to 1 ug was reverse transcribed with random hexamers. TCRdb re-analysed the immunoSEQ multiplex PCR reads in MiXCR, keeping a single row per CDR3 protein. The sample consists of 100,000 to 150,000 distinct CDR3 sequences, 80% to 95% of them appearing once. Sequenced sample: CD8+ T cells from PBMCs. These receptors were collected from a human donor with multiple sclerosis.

The CDR3 coding sequence is TGTGCCAGCAGTTCCAGGACAGGGCAGACGAGTTTGGCCCAAGAGACCCAGTACTTC. This sequence encodes CASSSRTGQTSLAQETQYF. V usage is TRBV27 and J usage is TRBJ2-5; 8 bases fit TRBD1. Germline V gives CDR1 MNHEY, CDR2 SMNVEV (reference sequence). The length of the CDR3 is 19 residues. Unmatched junction bases numbered 17, after V lost 4 bases and J lost 1 base.

The CDR3 is CSARTGKRVNTEAFF. The CDR3 nucleotides read TGCAGTGCTAGAACAGGGAAGCGCGTGAACACTGAAGCTTTCTTT. The genes are TRBV20-1 and TRBJ1-1; a possible D gene is TRBD1 (6 bases). Germline lookup yields CDR1 DFQATT and CDR2 SNEGSKA (reference sequence). The CDR3 runs to 15 residues. The germline V and J ends were trimmed by 2 bases and 0 bases, with 13 bases remaining between them.

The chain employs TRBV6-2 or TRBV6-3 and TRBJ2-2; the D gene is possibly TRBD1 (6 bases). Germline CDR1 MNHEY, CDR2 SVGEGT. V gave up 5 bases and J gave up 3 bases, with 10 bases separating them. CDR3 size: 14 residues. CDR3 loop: CASSGTYYTGELFF. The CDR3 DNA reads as TGTGCCAGCAGTGGGACATACTACACCGGGGAGCTGTTTTTT.

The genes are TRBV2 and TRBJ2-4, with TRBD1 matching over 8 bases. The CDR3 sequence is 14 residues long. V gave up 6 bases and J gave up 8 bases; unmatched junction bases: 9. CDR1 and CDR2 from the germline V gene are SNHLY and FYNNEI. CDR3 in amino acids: CASSTPDRGDIQYF. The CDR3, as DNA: TGTGCCAGCAGCACTCCCGACAGGGGTGACATTCAGTACTTC.

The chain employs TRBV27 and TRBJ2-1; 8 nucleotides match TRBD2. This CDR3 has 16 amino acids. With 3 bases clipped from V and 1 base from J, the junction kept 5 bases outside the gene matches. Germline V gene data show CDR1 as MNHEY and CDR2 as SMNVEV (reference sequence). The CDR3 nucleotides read TGTGCCAGCAGTTTGTACGGGGGGGCTTCCTACAATGAGCAGTTCTTC. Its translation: CASSLYGGASYNEQFF.

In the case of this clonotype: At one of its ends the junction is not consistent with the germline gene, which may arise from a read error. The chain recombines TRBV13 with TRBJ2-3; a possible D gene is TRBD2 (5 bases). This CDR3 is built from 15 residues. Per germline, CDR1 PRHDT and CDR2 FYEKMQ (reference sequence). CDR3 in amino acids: CASNLWESLTDTQYF. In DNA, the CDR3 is TGTGCCAGCAACTTATGGGAGTCCCTCACAGATACGCAGTATTTT.

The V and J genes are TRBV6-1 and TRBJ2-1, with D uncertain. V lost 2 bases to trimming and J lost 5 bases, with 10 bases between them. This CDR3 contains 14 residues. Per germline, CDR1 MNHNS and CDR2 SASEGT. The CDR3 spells CASSEMAPNNEQFF. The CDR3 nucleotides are TGTGCCAGCAGTGAAATGGCCCCGAACAATGAGCAGTTCTTC.

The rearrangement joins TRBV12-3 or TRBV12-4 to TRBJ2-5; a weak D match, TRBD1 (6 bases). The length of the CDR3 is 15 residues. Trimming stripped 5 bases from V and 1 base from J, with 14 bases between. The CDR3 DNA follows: TGTGCCAGCAGTAACAGGGTTTCCCTCCAAGAGACCCAGTACTTC. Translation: CASSNRVSLQETQYF.

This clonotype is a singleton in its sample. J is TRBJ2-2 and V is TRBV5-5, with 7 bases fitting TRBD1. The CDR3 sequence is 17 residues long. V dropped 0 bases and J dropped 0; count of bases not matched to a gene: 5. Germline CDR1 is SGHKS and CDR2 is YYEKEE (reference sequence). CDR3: CASSLAVGTANTGELFF. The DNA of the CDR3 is TGTGCCAGCAGCTTGGCCGTGGGGACAGCGAACACCGGGGAGCTGTTTTTT.

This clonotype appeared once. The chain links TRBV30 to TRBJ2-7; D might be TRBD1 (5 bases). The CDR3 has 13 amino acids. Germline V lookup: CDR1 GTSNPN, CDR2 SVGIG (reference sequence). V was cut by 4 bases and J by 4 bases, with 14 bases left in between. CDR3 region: CAWTNGAEYEQYF. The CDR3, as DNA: TGTGCCTGGACCAATGGGGCAGAGTACGAGCAGTACTTC.

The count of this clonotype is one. CDR3 protein: CSVLGLLRNNEQFF. DNA for the CDR3: TGCAGTGTTTTGGGACTACTAAGGAACAATGAGCAGTTCTTC. The J gene is TRBJ2-1, the V gene TRBV20-1; 7 nucleotides line up with TRBD2. In germline, CDR1 is DFQATT, CDR2 SNEGSKA (reference sequence). With V trimmed by 7 bases and J by 5 bases, 11 bases remained unmatched. CDR3 length: 14 amino acids.

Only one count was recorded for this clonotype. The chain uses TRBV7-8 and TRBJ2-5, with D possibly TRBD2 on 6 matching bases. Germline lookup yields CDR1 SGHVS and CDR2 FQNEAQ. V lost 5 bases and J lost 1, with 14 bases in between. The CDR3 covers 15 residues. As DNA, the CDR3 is TGTGCCAGCAGCCGGCGGGAACCAATCCAAGAGACCCAGTACTTC. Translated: CASSRREPIQETQYF. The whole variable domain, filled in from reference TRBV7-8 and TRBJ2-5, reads GAGVSQSPRYKVAKRGQDVALRCDPISGHVSLFWYQQALGQGPEFLTYFQNEAQLDKSGLPSDRFFAERPEGSVSTLKIQRTQQEDSAVYLCASSRREPIQETQYFGPGTRLLVL.

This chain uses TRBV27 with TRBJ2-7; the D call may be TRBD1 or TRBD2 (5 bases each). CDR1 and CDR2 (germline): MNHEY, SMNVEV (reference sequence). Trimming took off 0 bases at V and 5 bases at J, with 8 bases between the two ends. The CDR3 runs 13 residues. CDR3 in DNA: TGTGCCAGCAGTTTATCGGGGGACCACGAGCAGTACTTC. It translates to CASSLSGDHEQYF.

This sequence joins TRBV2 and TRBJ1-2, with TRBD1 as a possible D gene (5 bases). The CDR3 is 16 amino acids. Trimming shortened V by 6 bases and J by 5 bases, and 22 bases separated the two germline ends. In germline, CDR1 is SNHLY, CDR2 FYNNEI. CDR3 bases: TGTGCCAGCAGGGGGACCGAGGCTGGGGGATGGTATGGCTACACCTTC. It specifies CASRGTEAGGWYGYTF.

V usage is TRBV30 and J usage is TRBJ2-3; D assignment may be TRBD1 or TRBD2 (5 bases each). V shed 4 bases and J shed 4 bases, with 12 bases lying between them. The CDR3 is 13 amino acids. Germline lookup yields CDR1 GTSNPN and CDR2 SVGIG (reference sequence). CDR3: CAWTGTRADTQYF. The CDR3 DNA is TGTGCCTGGACAGGGACGAGGGCAGATACGCAGTATTTT.

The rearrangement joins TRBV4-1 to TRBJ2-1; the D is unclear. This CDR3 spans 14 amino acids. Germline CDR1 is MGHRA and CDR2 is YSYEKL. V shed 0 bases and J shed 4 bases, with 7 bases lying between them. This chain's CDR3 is CASSQEQLYNEQFF. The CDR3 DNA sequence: TGCGCCAGCAGCCAAGAGCAACTGTACAATGAGCAGTTCTTC.

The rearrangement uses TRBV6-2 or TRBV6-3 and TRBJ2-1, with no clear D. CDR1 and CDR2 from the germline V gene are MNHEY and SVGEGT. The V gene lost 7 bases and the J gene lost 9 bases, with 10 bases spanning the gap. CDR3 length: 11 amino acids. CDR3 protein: CASKWAGEQFF. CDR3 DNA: TGTGCCAGCAAGTGGGCCGGTGAGCAGTTCTTC.

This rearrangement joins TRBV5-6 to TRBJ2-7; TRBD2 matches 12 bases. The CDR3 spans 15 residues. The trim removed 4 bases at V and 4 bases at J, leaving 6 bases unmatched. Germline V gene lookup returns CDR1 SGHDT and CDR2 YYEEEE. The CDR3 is CASSPRTSGIYEQYV. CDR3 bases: TGTGCCAGCAGCCCTAGGACTAGCGGGATTTACGAGCAGTACGTC.

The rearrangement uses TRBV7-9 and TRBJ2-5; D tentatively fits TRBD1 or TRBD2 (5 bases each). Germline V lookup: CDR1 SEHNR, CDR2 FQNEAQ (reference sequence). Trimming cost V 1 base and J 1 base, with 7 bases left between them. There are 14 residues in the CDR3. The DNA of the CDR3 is TGTGCCAGCAGCTTAGTGGGGACCCAAGAGACCCAGTACTTC. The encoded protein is CASSLVGTQETQYF. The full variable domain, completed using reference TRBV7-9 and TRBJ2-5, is DTGVSQNPRHKITKRGQNVTFRCDPISEHNRLYWYRQTLGQGPEFLTYFQNEAQLEKSRLLSDRFSAERPKGSFSTLEIQRTEQGDSAMYLCASSLVGTQETQYFGPGTRLLVL.

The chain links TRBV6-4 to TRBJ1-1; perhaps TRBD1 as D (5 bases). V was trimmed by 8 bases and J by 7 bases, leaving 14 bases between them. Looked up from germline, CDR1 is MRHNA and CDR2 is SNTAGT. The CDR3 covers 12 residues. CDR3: CASEGQSGEAFF. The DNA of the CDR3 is TGTGCCAGCGAAGGACAAAGTGGTGAAGCTTTCTTT.

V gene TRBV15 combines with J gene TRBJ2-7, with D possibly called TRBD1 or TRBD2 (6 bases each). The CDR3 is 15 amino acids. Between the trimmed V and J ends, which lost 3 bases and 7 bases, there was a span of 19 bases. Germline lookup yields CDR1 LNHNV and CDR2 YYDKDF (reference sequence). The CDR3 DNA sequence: TGTGCCACCAGCAGCTTAACTTCGGGGGCGGGGGAGCAGTACTTC. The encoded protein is CATSSLTSGAGEQYF.

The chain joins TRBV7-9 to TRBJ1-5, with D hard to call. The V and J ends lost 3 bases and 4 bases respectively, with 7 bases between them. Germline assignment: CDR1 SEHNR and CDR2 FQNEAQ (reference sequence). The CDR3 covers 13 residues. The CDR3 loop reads CASSFAVNQPQHF. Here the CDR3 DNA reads TGTGCCAGCAGCTTCGCAGTAAATCAGCCCCAGCATTTT.

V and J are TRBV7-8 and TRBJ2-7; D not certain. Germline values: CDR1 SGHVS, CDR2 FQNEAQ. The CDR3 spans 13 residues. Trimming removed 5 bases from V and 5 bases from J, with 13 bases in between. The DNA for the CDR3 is TGTGCCAGCAGCCAGGACGTGGGTCACGAGCAGTACGTC. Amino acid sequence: CASSQDVGHEQYV.

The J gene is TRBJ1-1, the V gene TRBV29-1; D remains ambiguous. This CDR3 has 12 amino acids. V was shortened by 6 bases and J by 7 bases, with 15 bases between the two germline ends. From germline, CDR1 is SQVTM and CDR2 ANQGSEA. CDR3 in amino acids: CSVLGGTNEAFF. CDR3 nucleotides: TGCAGCGTACTAGGTGGCACAAATGAAGCTTTCTTT. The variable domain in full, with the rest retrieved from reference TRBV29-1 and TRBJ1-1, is SAVISQKPSRDICQRGTSLTIQCQVDSQVTMMFWYRQQPGQSLTLIATANQGSEATYESGFVIDKFPISRPNLTFSTLTVSNMSPEDSSIYLCSVLGGTNEAFFGQGTRLTVV.

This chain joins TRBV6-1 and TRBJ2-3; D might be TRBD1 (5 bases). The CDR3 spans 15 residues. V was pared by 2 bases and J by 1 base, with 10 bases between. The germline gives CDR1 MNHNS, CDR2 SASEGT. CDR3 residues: CASSETDSGTDTQYF. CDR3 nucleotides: TGTGCCAGCAGTGAAACTGACAGTGGCACAGATACGCAGTATTTT.

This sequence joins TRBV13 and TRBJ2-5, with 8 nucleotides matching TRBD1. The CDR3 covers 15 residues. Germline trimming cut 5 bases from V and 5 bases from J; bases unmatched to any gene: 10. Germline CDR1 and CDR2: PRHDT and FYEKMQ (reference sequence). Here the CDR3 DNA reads TGTGCCAGCAGCCACCAGGGGGCTAGCACGGAGACCCAGTACTTC. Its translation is CASSHQGASTETQYF.